A single sample is the source of the 15 T cell receptor beta chains below, sequenced in a study of blood T cell repertoires in COVID-19 (dated by TCRdb to about 2020). To prepare the library, the immunoSEQ multiplex PCR assay was applied. Drawn from immuneACCESS, this table holds only the in-frame rearrangements with V and J called that TCRdb kept. Clones are partly lost; checked studies trace under half to an unresolved V gene and leave the rest unexplained. This sample holds around 62,000 clones; 85% to 95% were observed only once. The top ten constitute 2.5% to 3% of the sample. Sequencing was done on a sample of peripheral blood. These receptors were taken from a man between 65 and 85 years old with active COVID-19.

J is TRBJ1-2 and V is TRBV19, with a weak D call TRBD1 (6 bases). V dropped 3 bases and J dropped 5 bases, with 13 bases sitting between them. Per the germline V gene, CDR1 is LNHDA and CDR2 is SQIVND (reference sequence). The CDR3 is 14 residues long. The CDR3 spells CASSMTRQDYGYTF. CDR3 coding DNA: TGTGCCAGTAGTATGACAAGACAGGATTATGGCTACACCTTC.

The chain joins TRBV13 to TRBJ1-2, with no clear D. Germline loops: CDR1 PRHDT, CDR2 FYEKMQ (reference sequence). V was shortened by 1 base and J by 5 bases, with 11 bases between the two germline ends. The CDR3 has 14 amino acids. The CDR3 coding sequence is TGTGCCAGCAGCTTAGCCAACAGTGGGTATGGCTACACCTTC. The encoded protein is CASSLANSGYGYTF.

This clone was seen only a few times. The chain carries TRBV30 and TRBJ1-6; the D gene is possibly TRBD1 (5 bases). From germline, CDR1 is GTSNPN and CDR2 SVGIG (reference sequence). The CDR3 extends over 11 amino acids. V was trimmed by 5 bases and J by 7 bases, leaving 6 bases between them. This CDR3 reads CAWRTNSPLHF. CDR3 sequence (DNA): TGTGCCTGGCGGACAAATTCACCCCTCCACTTT.

The chain carries TRBV2 and TRBJ2-2; 9 positions agree with TRBD2. V shed 6 bases, J shed 7 bases, and the junction held 18 bases outside the gene matches. Germline V gene lookup returns CDR1 SNHLY and CDR2 FYNNEI. This CDR3 has 18 residues. The CDR3 coding sequence is TGTGCCAGCAGACTAACCCTCCTGGCGGGGGGGGTGGTCGGGGAGCTGTTTTTT. It yields the protein CASRLTLLAGGVVGELFF.

The chain links TRBV6-6 to TRBJ1-3, with D possibly being TRBD1 (6 bases). CDR1 and CDR2 (germline): MNHNY, SVGAGI (reference sequence). The CDR3 is 15 residues long. V was clipped by 6 bases and J by 2 bases, with 14 bases between them. This CDR3 reads CASSKQGLAGNTIYF. The CDR3 DNA reads as TGTGCCAGCAGCAAACAGGGTCTTGCTGGAAACACCATATATTTT.

The J gene is TRBJ2-5, the V gene TRBV10-3; no firm D call. The V gene's germline CDR1 is ENHRY and CDR2 SYGVKD. Trimming removed 8 bases at V and 5 bases at J, with 15 bases between. CDR3 length: 13 residues. The CDR3 sequence: CAISGSSMETQYF. As DNA, the CDR3 is TGTGCCATCTCCGGGTCTTCTATGGAGACCCAGTACTTC.

The gene calls are TRBV6-2 or TRBV6-3 and TRBJ2-1; 9 bases align to TRBD1. The V and J ends lost 5 bases and 9 bases, in that order; junction bases with no gene match: 11. The CDR3 runs to 15 residues. The germline CDR1 and CDR2 sequences are MNHEY and SVGEGT. The CDR3 nucleotides are TGTGCCAGCAGTCTCGACGGGACAGGGCCGGTTGAGCAGTTCTTC. It translates to CASSLDGTGPVEQFF.

The table lists this clone with many counts. J is TRBJ2-7 and V is TRBV6-5, with D possibly TRBD1 on 5 matching bases. The CDR3 totals 13 residues. Trimming cost V 6 bases and J 5 bases, with 14 bases left between them. Germline CDR1 and CDR2: MNHEY and SVGAGI. This CDR3 reads CASRETVSNEQYF. The CDR3, as DNA: TGTGCCAGCAGGGAGACAGTTTCCAACGAGCAGTACTTC.

The chain is built from TRBV27 and TRBJ2-1, with 12 bases fitting TRBD1. J was trimmed by 8 bases and V by 0 bases; bases with no gene match: 11. This CDR3 is 18 amino acids long. The germline V gene encodes CDR1 MNHEY and CDR2 SMNVEV (reference sequence). The CDR3 loop is CASSLSPAPGQGADEQFF. The CDR3 DNA follows: TGTGCCAGCAGTTTATCCCCCGCACCGGGACAGGGGGCCGATGAGCAGTTCTTC.

The chain recombines TRBV28 with TRBJ2-7; a possible D gene is TRBD1 (5 bases). CDR3 length: 14 residues. Germline CDR1 and CDR2: MDHEN and SYDVKM. Trimming shortened V by 1 base and J by 3 bases, and 10 bases separated the two germline ends. The CDR3 region is CASSLFRGDYEQYV. The CDR3 DNA reads as TGTGCCAGCAGTTTATTTAGGGGTGACTACGAGCAGTACGTC.

The chain is built from TRBV9 and TRBJ1-2; D not resolved. The CDR3 has 12 residues. V dropped 0 bases and J dropped 7 bases, with 7 bases sitting between them. The germline CDR1 and CDR2 sequences are SGDLS and YYNGEE. CDR3 DNA sequence: TGTGCCAGCAGCGTAGTTCAGTCTGGCTACACCTTC. It encodes CASSVVQSGYTF.

This clone turned up a few times. The V and J genes are TRBV13 and TRBJ2-5; 8 nucleotides match TRBD1. Germline values: CDR1 PRHDT, CDR2 FYEKMQ (reference sequence). The CDR3 extends over 17 amino acids. Unmatched junction bases numbered 10, after V lost 1 base and J lost 3 bases. CDR3 loop: CASSLVRTGSYEETQYF. In nucleotides, the CDR3 is TGTGCCAGCAGCTTAGTTAGGACAGGGTCTTACGAAGAGACCCAGTACTTC.

The chain has TRBV9 and TRBJ2-3; 7 bases fit TRBD1. Looked up from germline, CDR1 is SGDLS and CDR2 is YYNGEE. This CDR3 spans 16 amino acids. V lost 3 bases to trimming and J lost 3 bases; unmatched junction nucleotides: 10. The CDR3 region is CASSARGGAATDTQYF. The CDR3 coding sequence is TGTGCCAGCAGCGCCAGAGGGGGCGCTGCGACAGATACGCAGTATTTT.

The J gene is TRBJ1-6, the V gene TRBV25-1; D is undetermined. The V gene's germline CDR1 is MGHDK and CDR2 SYGVNS. The V end lost 1 base, the J end lost 9 bases, and 13 bases lay between the germline ends. This CDR3 has 15 residues. CDR3 amino acids: CASSESGNPGSPLHF. CDR3 sequence (DNA): TGTGCCAGCAGTGAATCGGGGAATCCGGGTTCACCCCTCCACTTT.

The chain links TRBV10-3 to TRBJ2-5, with unresolved D. The CDR3 extends over 14 amino acids. V was shortened by 3 bases and J by 6 bases, with 14 bases between the two germline ends. Germline V gives CDR1 ENHRY, CDR2 SYGVKD. The CDR3 nucleotides read TGTGCCATCAGTGACAGGCAGATGGAAAAGACCCAGTACTTC. Encoded protein: CAISDRQMEKTQYF.